Shown below are 27 T cell receptor beta chains from a single sample sequenced in a study of cytomegalovirus exposure and HLA in healthy donors. This table comes from immunoSEQ multiplex PCR, and its TCRdb copy is limited to in-frame clones, with some not included. The sample consists of approximately 99,000 clones, approximately 86% of them appearing once. The sample was PBMCs. The origin of the receptors is a young woman in good health and CMV-seronegative.

The V gene is TRBV25-1, the J gene TRBJ2-7; 11 bases agree with TRBD2. The ends lost 3 bases at V and 3 bases at J; junction bases unmatched: 13. Per the germline V gene, CDR1 is MGHDK and CDR2 is SYGVNS. This CDR3 comprises 18 residues. Written as DNA, the CDR3 is TGTGCCAGCAGTGATCCTACTAGCGGGGGCCACCTACTCTACGAGCAGTACTTC. Translated: CASSDPTSGGHLLYEQYF.

The rearrangement uses TRBV27 and TRBJ2-7, with TRBD1 as a possible D gene (5 bases). V was trimmed by 3 bases and J by 5 bases, leaving 14 bases between them. This CDR3 is 14 amino acids long. Germline V lookup: CDR1 MNHEY, CDR2 SMNVEV (reference sequence). CDR3 in DNA: TGTGCCAGCAGTTTGGGTCAGGGAAGCAACGAGCAGTACTTC. It specifies CASSLGQGSNEQYF.

This clone was seen only a few times. The rearrangement uses TRBV27 and TRBJ1-6; no firm D call. The V end lost 6 bases, the J end lost 8 bases, and 11 bases lay between the germline ends. Germline lookup yields CDR1 MNHEY and CDR2 SMNVEV (reference sequence). CDR3 length equals 13 residues. CDR3 protein: CASRLTRDSPLHF. The DNA for the CDR3 is TGTGCCAGCAGGCTAACTAGGGATTCACCCCTCCACTTT.

This clone was observed a single time. The rearrangement joins TRBV27 to TRBJ1-1; D is undetermined. Trimming stripped 3 bases from V and 11 bases from J, with 16 bases between. The germline V gene encodes CDR1 MNHEY and CDR2 SMNVEV (reference sequence). This CDR3 contains 13 residues. The DNA of the CDR3 is TGTGCCAGCAGTTTCCGGGAGGGCGGGAGTGCTTTCTTT. It yields the protein CASSFREGGSAFF.

This clone has only a few counts. The CDR3 is CARSPLNYGYTF. The CDR3 DNA sequence: TGTGCCAGATCTCCCCTGAACTATGGCTACACCTTC. The chain joins TRBV2 to TRBJ1-2; D not resolved. Trimming removed 9 bases from V and 2 bases from J, with 10 bases in between. Germline CDR1 SNHLY, CDR2 FYNNEI. This CDR3 has 12 residues.

This clone was seen a few times. V is TRBV6-1 and J is TRBJ1-5; 7 bases map to TRBD1. There are 16 residues in the CDR3. Germline CDR1 and CDR2: MNHNS and SASEGT. The J segment lost 2 bases and the V segment lost 2 bases, leaving 6 bases of the junction unmatched. DNA of the CDR3: TGTGCCAGCAGTGAATGGGGACAGTTGGGCAATCAGCCCCAGCATTTT. It is translated as CASSEWGQLGNQPQHF.

The chain employs TRBV29-1 and TRBJ1-2; 8 bases align to TRBD1. This CDR3 spans 15 amino acids. Per the germline V gene, CDR1 is SQVTM and CDR2 is ANQGSEA. V was clipped by 6 bases and J by 5 bases; unmatched bases: 14. CDR3 sequence: CSVQEGGQVVYGYTF. CDR3 bases: TGCAGCGTCCAAGAGGGGGGACAGGTCGTGTATGGCTACACCTTC.

The rearrangement uses TRBV7-3 and TRBJ2-3, with 9 nucleotides matching TRBD2. This CDR3 is 15 amino acids long. The J segment lost 5 bases and the V segment lost 3 bases, leaving 6 bases of the junction unmatched. In germline, CDR1 is SGHTA, CDR2 FQGTGA. The CDR3: CASSLTSGRGDTQYF. CDR3 coding DNA: TGTGCCAGCAGCTTGACTAGCGGCCGGGGAGATACGCAGTATTTT.

This rearrangement joins TRBV7-9 to TRBJ2-7, with TRBD1 matching over 7 bases. V lost 5 bases, J lost 6 bases, and 10 bases stayed unmatched. The germline gives CDR1 SEHNR, CDR2 FQNEAQ (reference sequence). The CDR3 length is 14 residues. For the CDR3, the DNA is TGTGCCAGCAGCCTCTGGGACAGCGAGGGCGAGCAGTACTTC. Its protein is CASSLWDSEGEQYF.

The rearrangement links TRBV11-2 to TRBJ1-3; D not resolved. Germline CDR1 and CDR2: SGHAT and FQNNGV. Between the trimmed V and J ends, which lost 2 bases and 0 bases, there was a span of 8 bases. The CDR3 contains 15 residues. The CDR3 DNA is TGTGCCAGCAGCTTAATAACAACCTCTGGAAACACCATATATTTT. Its translation: CASSLITTSGNTIYF.

The V call is TRBV27, the J call TRBJ2-7, with a weak D call TRBD1 (6 bases). V was trimmed by 6 bases and J by 3 bases, leaving 12 bases between them. The CDR3 runs 13 residues. CDR1 and CDR2 (germline): MNHEY, SMNVEV (reference sequence). The CDR3 spells CASSATGFYEQYF. In nucleotides, the CDR3 is TGTGCCAGCAGCGCGACAGGTTTCTACGAGCAGTACTTC.

The chain carries TRBV18 and TRBJ1-1; D is ambiguous. Per the germline V gene, CDR1 is KGHSH and CDR2 is LQKENI. V was clipped by 0 bases and J by 4 bases, with 6 bases between them. This CDR3 has 13 amino acids. This CDR3 is CASSPPSGTEAFF. Here the CDR3 DNA reads TGTGCCAGCTCACCACCTTCCGGCACTGAAGCTTTCTTT.

The genes are TRBV19 and TRBJ2-5, with 8 positions matching TRBD2. The germline V gene has CDR1 LNHDA and CDR2 SQIVND (reference sequence). The CDR3 consists of 15 residues. V lost 3 bases and J lost 5; bases outside the gene matches: 8. The CDR3 nucleotides are TGTGCCAGTAGTATCGCCAGCGGGGGTTGGGAGACCCAGTACTTC. Residues: CASSIASGGWETQYF.

This chain connects TRBV27 to TRBJ1-1; tentatively, D is TRBD1 (6 bases). The CDR3 runs to 16 residues. V was clipped by 10 bases and J by 6 bases, with 27 bases between them. The germline CDR1 and CDR2 sequences are MNHEY and SMNVEV (reference sequence). CDR3 sequence reads: CAIAISRAFEGAEAFF. The DNA of the CDR3 is TGTGCCATCGCTATAAGCAGGGCTTTTGAGGGGGCTGAAGCTTTCTTT.

This rearrangement joins TRBV19 to TRBJ1-3; unclear D gene. Germline CDR1 is LNHDA and CDR2 is SQIVND (reference sequence). The germline V and J ends were trimmed by 8 bases and 0 bases, with 8 bases remaining between them. This CDR3 is 13 amino acids long. The CDR3 DNA reads as TGTGCCAGTCGTGGGAGCTCTGGAAACACCATATATTTT. This sequence encodes CASRGSSGNTIYF.

The sample holds a few counts of this clone. CDR3 sequence (DNA): TGTGCCATCAGCGACTATCCTAGCGGGGGGGAGTTCGGAGAGACCCAGTACTTC. Residues: CAISDYPSGGEFGETQYF. The chain carries TRBV10-3 and TRBJ2-5, with 12 bases identical to TRBD2. V shed 6 bases and J 4 bases; nucleotides not matched to a gene: 15. CDR1 and CDR2 (germline): ENHRY, SYGVKD. CDR3 size: 18 residues.

The chain uses TRBV10-3 and TRBJ1-1; D gene unclear. The germline CDR1 and CDR2 sequences are ENHRY and SYGVKD. V dropped 8 bases and J dropped 0 bases, with 7 bases sitting between them. CDR3 size: 12 residues. The CDR3 DNA sequence: TGTGCCATCGGAGGGTTGAACACTGAAGCTTTCTTT. Translating it yields CAIGGLNTEAFF.

This clone has just a few counts. The chain recombines TRBV6-5 with TRBJ1-2, with 7 bases that match TRBD1. CDR1 and CDR2 (germline): MNHEY, SVGAGI. The J segment lost 3 bases and the V segment lost 6 bases, leaving 4 bases of the junction unmatched. The CDR3 length is 13 residues. As DNA, the CDR3 is TGTGCCAGCAGGGAAACAGGGGACTATGGCTACACCTTC. Amino acids: CASRETGDYGYTF.

The V call is TRBV4-1, the J call TRBJ1-6; 7 positions match TRBD1. CDR3 length equals 18 residues. Germline V gene lookup returns CDR1 MGHRA and CDR2 YSYEKL. Germline trimming cut 0 bases from V and 2 bases from J; bases unmatched to any gene: 7. CDR3 nucleotide sequence: TGCGCCAGCAGCCAAGAATTTGGACAGGAGGCCTATAATTCACCCCTCCACTTT. Protein product: CASSQEFGQEAYNSPLHF.

The V gene is TRBV5-1, the J gene TRBJ2-1; 8 positions agree with TRBD1. The germline V gene has CDR1 SGHRS and CDR2 YFSETQ. The CDR3 length is 15 residues. V lost 2 bases and J lost 1; bases outside the gene matches: 2. The CDR3 region has the DNA TGCGCCAGCAGCTTACAGGGGGTGTCCTACAATGAGCAGTTCTTC. It yields the protein CASSLQGVSYNEQFF.

V and J are TRBV9 and TRBJ2-7, with 9 bases aligning to TRBD1. V lost 4 bases, J lost 2 bases, and 4 bases stayed unmatched. Germline CDR1 and CDR2: SGDLS and YYNGEE. The CDR3 runs to 14 residues. DNA of the CDR3: TGTGCCAGCAGCCTGGGGACAGGGCCCTACGAGCAGTACTTC. It yields the protein CASSLGTGPYEQYF. The full variable domain, completed using reference TRBV9 and TRBJ2-7, is DSGVTQTPKHLITATGQRVTLRCSPRSGDLSVYWYQQSLDQGLQFLIQYYNGEERAKGNILERFSAQQFPDLHSELNLSSLELGDSALYFCASSLGTGPYEQYFGPGTRLTVT.

The V call is TRBV27, the J call TRBJ2-1, with D perhaps matching TRBD1 (5 bases). CDR1 MNHEY and CDR2 SMNVEV come from the germline V gene (reference sequence). The CDR3 sequence is 15 residues long. V was shortened by 7 bases and J by 0 bases, with 13 bases between the two germline ends. The CDR3 coding sequence is TGTGCCAGCATTAGAGACAGCAGCTCCTACAATGAGCAGTTCTTC. The encoded protein is CASIRDSSSYNEQFF.

The chain uses TRBV11-1 and TRBJ2-7, with D tentatively TRBD2 (7 bases). The CDR3 contains 14 residues. The V gene lost 2 bases and the J gene lost 2 bases, with 10 bases spanning the gap. Germline V gives CDR1 SGHAT, CDR2 FQDESV (reference sequence). The CDR3 here is CASSLQGTTYEQYF. Here the CDR3 DNA reads TGTGCCAGCAGCTTACAGGGGACTACCTACGAGCAGTACTTC.

This clone has only a few counts. This chain links TRBV6-6 with TRBJ1-2; TRBD1 aligns across 8 bases. Germline V lookup: CDR1 MNHNY, CDR2 SVGAGI (reference sequence). There are 14 residues in the CDR3. V lost 3 bases and J lost 2; bases outside the gene matches: 2. The CDR3 spells CASSYDRGNYGYTF. For the CDR3, the DNA is TGTGCCAGCAGTTATGACAGGGGAAACTATGGCTACACCTTC.

The chain carries TRBV2 and TRBJ2-3; 9 bases are a match to TRBD2. Looked up from germline, CDR1 is SNHLY and CDR2 is FYNNEI. The CDR3 runs 16 residues. V shed 3 bases and J 2 bases; nucleotides not matched to a gene: 6. The CDR3 is CASSDPTSGFTDTQYF. The CDR3 DNA sequence: TGTGCCAGCAGTGACCCTACTAGCGGGTTCACAGATACGCAGTATTTT.

The CDR3 coding sequence is TGTGCCATCAGTGACAGGGGGCAAACCGGGGAGCTGTTTTTT. Amino acids: CAISDRGQTGELFF. The rearrangement joins TRBV10-3 to TRBJ2-2, with TRBD1 matching 8 bases. Trimming took 3 bases from V and 5 from J; bases not matched to a gene: 2. Germline V lookup: CDR1 ENHRY, CDR2 SYGVKD. The CDR3 sequence is 14 residues long.

This chain uses TRBV15 with TRBJ2-7, with unresolved D. The V and J ends lost 4 bases and 2 bases respectively, with 12 bases between them. CDR3 length: 14 residues. Germline CDR1 LNHNV, CDR2 YYDKDF (reference sequence). The CDR3 DNA sequence: TGTGCCACCAGCAAGGTCGGAGACCCCTACGAGCAGTACTTC. Translation gives CATSKVGDPYEQYF. The whole variable domain, remainder taken from reference TRBV15 and TRBJ2-7, is DAMVIQNPRYQVTQFGKPVTLSCSQTLNHNVMYWYQQKSSQAPKLLFHYYDKDFNNEADTPDNFQSRRPNTSFCFLDIRSPGLGDTAMYLCATSKVGDPYEQYFGPGTRLTVT.